The entry below describes one T cell receptor beta chain. The entry originates in a study of blood T cell repertoires in COVID-19. Study details: From the United States, Italy and Spain came samples of acute and convalescent COVID-19. The cDNA or gDNA used as material had been derived from T cells, B-cell-depleted T cells, or PBMCs.

The germline CDR1 and CDR2 sequences are SGHRS and YFSETQ. This CDR3 spans 20 amino acids. The V gene lost 2 bases and the J gene lost 3 bases, with 28 bases spanning the gap. Authors' processing steps: The assay estimated nucleated cells by amplifying reference gene primers. Only in-frame clones appear in the TCRdb table, and some are missing; sequencing was by immunoSEQ multiplex PCR. From that table come the V and J calls and clone size; the DNA was used to work out D and trimming. The sample carries some 58,000 clones, over 90% recorded once. Sequenced input: peripheral blood. The sequence derives from a man aged 45 to 65 with active COVID-19. The rearrangement joins TRBV5-1 to TRBJ2-3; unclear D gene. CDR3 amino acids: CASSFPRIVPSGEGTDTQYF. DNA for the CDR3: TGCGCCAGCAGCTTTCCTCGAATAGTCCCCTCAGGCGAAGGTACAGATACGCAGTATTTT.